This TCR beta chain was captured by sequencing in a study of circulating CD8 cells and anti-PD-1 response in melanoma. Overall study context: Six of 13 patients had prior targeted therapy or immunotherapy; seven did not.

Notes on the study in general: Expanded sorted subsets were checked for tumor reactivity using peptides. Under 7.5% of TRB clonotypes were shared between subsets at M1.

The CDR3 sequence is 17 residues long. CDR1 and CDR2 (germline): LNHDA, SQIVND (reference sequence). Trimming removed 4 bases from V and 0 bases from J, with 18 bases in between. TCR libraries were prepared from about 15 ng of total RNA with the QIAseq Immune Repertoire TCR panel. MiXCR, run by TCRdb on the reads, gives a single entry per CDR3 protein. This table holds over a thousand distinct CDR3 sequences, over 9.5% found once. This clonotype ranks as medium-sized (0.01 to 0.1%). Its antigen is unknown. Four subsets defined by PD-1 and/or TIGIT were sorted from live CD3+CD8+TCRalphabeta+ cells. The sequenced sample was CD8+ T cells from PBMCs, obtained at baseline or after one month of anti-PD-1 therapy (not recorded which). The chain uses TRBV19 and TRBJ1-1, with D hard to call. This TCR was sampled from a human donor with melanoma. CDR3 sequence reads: CASSNPLVSSMNTEAFF. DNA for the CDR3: TGTGCCAGTAGTAATCCCCTGGTGAGTAGCATGAACACTGAAGCTTTCTTT. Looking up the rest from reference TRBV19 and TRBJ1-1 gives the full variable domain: DGGITQSPKYLFRKEGQNVTLSCEQNLNHDAMYWYRQDPGQGLRLIYYSQIVNDFQKGDIAEGYSVSREKKESFPLTVTSAQKNPTAFYLCASSNPLVSSMNTEAFFGQGTRLTVV.